This T cell receptor (beta chain) was observed in a study of blood T cell repertoires in COVID-19. Germline V lookup: CDR1 LGHNT, CDR2 FRNRAP. J was trimmed by 6 bases and V by 10 bases; bases with no gene match: 7. The CDR3 totals 13 residues. Sequencing was performed with immunoSEQ multiplex PCR; in TCRdb, only in-frame clones are kept and a portion is missing. The sample consists of 55,000 to 70,000 clones, approximately 88% of them appearing once. The sequence was collected from a woman aged 55-75 years with COVID-19, enrolled during active disease. Sequencing input: peripheral blood. The chain uses TRBV12-5 and TRBJ1-5; TRBD1 agrees at 9 bases. The CDR3 protein is CATDRGVGQPQHF. The CDR3, as DNA: TGTGCTACCGACAGGGGGGTAGGTCAGCCCCAGCATTTT.